This T cell receptor beta chain was identified in a study of blood T cell repertoires in COVID-19. Looking at the study overall: T cells, B-cell-depleted T cells, or PBMCs provided the cDNA or gDNA that served as material.

Trimming at V came to 5 bases and at J to 6 bases, leaving 8 bases not matched to a gene. CDR3 size: 15 residues. Per the germline V gene, CDR1 is SQVTM and CDR2 is ANQGSEA. In the original processing: By means of reference gene primer amplification, nucleated cell counts were estimated. This table comes from immunoSEQ multiplex PCR, and its TCRdb copy is limited to in-frame clones, with some not included. V and J calls plus clone size are reproduced from that table; the DNA served to infer D and trimming. The data hold about 250,000 clones, with 83% observed a single time. The sample comprised peripheral blood. This sequence joins TRBV29-1 and TRBJ2-3; 13 bases are a match to TRBD2. The TCR was taken from a middle-aged man with active or convalescent COVID-19. CDR3: CSVHEGTSGTDTQYF. In nucleotides, the CDR3 is TGCAGCGTTCATGAAGGGACTAGCGGGACGGATACGCAGTATTTT.